Included here is one T cell receptor beta chain sequence, with context. Only in-frame clones appear in the TCRdb table, and some are missing; sequencing was by immunoSEQ multiplex PCR. The sample records about 2.3 million clones, more than 85% being singletons. The germline V and J ends were trimmed by 9 bases and 8 bases, with 18 bases remaining between them. Per germline, CDR1 SGHRS and CDR2 YFSETQ. This CDR3 contains 13 residues. This specimen belongs to a study of shared clonotypes between healthy human individuals. Sequencing was performed on naive CD4+ T cells from PBMCs. Indicated subset: CD45RA+ positively selected. The chain links TRBV5-1 to TRBJ2-1; D call uncertain. The sequence was collected from a man aged 18 to 29 in good health. Some clones in this sample may be carry-over from other donors' samples. The CDR3 DNA follows: TGCGCCACCTCTATGTTTCCTAGGGATGAGCAGTTCTTC. Translating it yields CATSMFPRDEQFF.